This T cell receptor (beta chain) comes out of a study of blood T cells in healthy people across ages. This clonotype was picked up a small number of times. Each sample provided at least 6 micrograms of extracted total RNA. Then a second PCR, running about 6 to 12 cycles, was carried out with a sample-barcoded 5' primer and a J-beta primer mix. TCRdb used MiXCR to reprocess the 5' RACE reads, holding one entry per CDR3 protein. The data show about 1.8 million distinct CDR3 sequences, about 50% seen once. The clonotype originates from a woman in her thirties or forties in good health. Sample: blood.

The DNA for the CDR3 is TGTGCCAGCAGTTACACTGGACAGGTCAAAGGGGCGTACTTC. This codes for CASSYTGQVKGAYF. The chain joins TRBV6-5 to TRBJ2-7; 7 bases agree with TRBD1. The CDR3 spans 14 residues. V lost 2 bases, J lost 12 bases, and 13 bases stayed unmatched. Looked up from germline, CDR1 is MNHEY and CDR2 is SVGAGI.